Below are 19 T cell receptor beta chains sequenced from a single sample in a study of blood T cell repertoires in COVID-19. The repertoire was sequenced with immunoSEQ multiplex PCR; TCRdb's copy has only in-frame clones and lacks some. The repertoire holds 110,000 to 150,000 clones, with 88% as singletons. Sequencing used peripheral blood. The origin of the receptors is a man aged 45 to 65 with active or convalescent COVID-19.

CDR3 region: CASSADRGRETQYF. The CDR3 nucleotides read TGTGCCAGCAGTGCGGACAGGGGTAGGGAGACCCAGTACTTC. The chain employs TRBV2 and TRBJ2-5; 9 bases line up with TRBD1. The V gene's germline CDR1 is SNHLY and CDR2 FYNNEI. V trimming: 4 bases; J trimming: 5 bases; junction bases outside the gene matches: 5. This CDR3 has 14 residues.

This chain links TRBV10-3 with TRBJ2-7; TRBD2 matches at 15 bases. V shed 0 bases, J shed 6 bases, and the junction held 3 bases outside the gene matches. The CDR3 is 16 residues long. The germline V gene encodes CDR1 ENHRY and CDR2 SYGVKD. The CDR3 here is CAISESGLAGGTEQYF. The CDR3 DNA sequence: TGTGCCATCAGTGAGTCGGGACTAGCGGGAGGAACCGAGCAGTACTTC.

This chain uses TRBV15 with TRBJ2-7, with a weak D call TRBD2 (5 bases). CDR1 and CDR2 from the germline V gene are LNHNV and YYDKDF (reference sequence). V lost 3 bases, J lost 3 bases, and 30 bases lay in between. CDR3 length: 20 residues. The CDR3 loop reads CATSSNRIGVPAGPVYEQYF. For the CDR3, the DNA is TGTGCCACCAGCAGCAATCGTATCGGGGTCCCGGCGGGCCCCGTCTACGAGCAGTACTTC.

The chain joins TRBV24-1 to TRBJ2-7; the D gene is possibly TRBD1 (5 bases). CDR1 is KGHDR and CDR2 is SFDVKD in the germline V gene. V gave up 4 bases and J gave up 1 base, with 10 bases separating them. The CDR3 extends over 14 amino acids. The CDR3 bases are TGTGCCACCAGTGACACAGGTGGTTCCTACGAGCAGTACTTC. This translates into CATSDTGGSYEQYF.

The chain employs TRBV12-3 or TRBV12-4 and TRBJ2-7, with D perhaps matching TRBD1 (5 bases). Between the trimmed V and J ends, which lost 6 bases and 3 bases, there was a span of 6 bases. The CDR3 loop spans 11 amino acids. CDR3 DNA: TGTGCCAGCAGCCAGGGCTACGAGCAGTACTTC. Amino acids: CASSQGYEQYF.

With respect to this clone: This same CDR3 is encoded by further DNA sequences in the sample. The rearrangement uses TRBV6-5 and TRBJ1-6, with TRBD1 identical over 12 bases. CDR3 size: 16 residues. V trimming: 0 bases; J trimming: 9 bases; junction bases outside the gene matches: 3. Germline CDR1 and CDR2: MNHEY and SVGAGI. This chain's CDR3 is CASSYSGQGASSPLHF. The CDR3 DNA sequence: TGTGCCAGCAGTTACTCGGGACAGGGGGCTTCTTCACCCCTCCACTTT.

The rearrangement uses TRBV9 and TRBJ2-5; TRBD2 aligns across 13 bases. CDR3 size: 17 residues. The junction had 9 bases not matched to a gene; V was cut back by 3 bases and J by 4 bases. Germline-derived CDR1 and CDR2 are SGDLS and YYNGEE. DNA for the CDR3: TGTGCCAGCAGCGCAGGACTAGCGGGAGATTCCCGAGAGACCCAGTACTTC. Its translation is CASSAGLAGDSRETQYF.

The chain couples TRBV28 to TRBJ2-1; D might be TRBD2 (6 bases). CDR1 is MDHEN and CDR2 is SYDVKM in the germline V gene. The V gene lost 5 bases and the J gene lost 0 bases, with 14 bases spanning the gap. This CDR3 is 16 amino acids long. CDR3 region: CASSLSGHHSYNEQFF. Here the CDR3 DNA reads TGTGCCAGCAGTCTCAGCGGGCACCACTCCTACAATGAGCAGTTCTTC.

This clone was seen more than once but under ten times. This sequence joins TRBV27 and TRBJ2-5; D might be TRBD1 (7 bases). The CDR3 extends over 15 amino acids. Trimming shortened V by 4 bases and J by 4 bases, and 16 bases separated the two germline ends. Germline V gives CDR1 MNHEY, CDR2 SMNVEV (reference sequence). As DNA, the CDR3 is TGTGCCAGCAGTTCGGGGGTGACAGGGATAGAGACCCAGTACTTC. It encodes CASSSGVTGIETQYF.

In this sample, this clone turned up once. V usage is TRBV28 and J usage is TRBJ1-5; D might be TRBD1 (6 bases). Germline assignment: CDR1 MDHEN and CDR2 SYDVKM. The CDR3 loop spans 20 amino acids. V was trimmed by 1 base and J by 0 bases, leaving 22 bases between them. In DNA, the CDR3 is TGTGCCAGCAGTTTATCCCGGGACACCCGCAGGGGTTATAGCAATCAGCCCCAGCATTTT. Protein product: CASSLSRDTRRGYSNQPQHF.

The chain joins TRBV5-4 to TRBJ2-2; D is ambiguous. V lost 4 bases, J lost 2 bases, and 9 bases lay in between. CDR1 is SGHNT and CDR2 is YYREEE in the germline V gene (reference sequence). The CDR3 length is 14 residues. The CDR3 DNA reads TGTGCCAGCAGCCGCCCGAGTAACACCGGGGAGCTGTTTTTT. Its protein product is CASSRPSNTGELFF.

V is TRBV9 and J is TRBJ1-2, with D maybe TRBD1 (6 bases). The germline V and J ends were trimmed by 0 bases and 8 bases, with 11 bases remaining between them. The CDR3 length is 13 residues. The germline V gene has CDR1 SGDLS and CDR2 YYNGEE. The CDR3 here is CASSVGTVMGYTF. CDR3 DNA sequence: TGTGCCAGCAGCGTAGGGACAGTCATGGGCTACACCTTC.

This chain joins TRBV5-6 and TRBJ2-2, with 8 bases fitting TRBD1. Trimming took 4 bases from V and 4 from J; bases not matched to a gene: 9. CDR1 is SGHDT and CDR2 is YYEEEE in the germline V gene. CDR3 length: 16 residues. For the CDR3, the DNA is TGTGCCAGCAGCCTACTGGGACAGGCCTCCACCGGGGAGCTGTTTTTT. This encodes CASSLLGQASTGELFF.

The rearrangement uses TRBV3-1 (or the pseudogene TRBV3-2) and TRBJ2-7; TRBD2 agrees at 8 bases. The CDR3 runs to 14 residues. Germline CDR1 reads LGHDT; CDR2 reads YNNKEL (reference sequence). Unmatched junction bases numbered 7, after V lost 3 bases and J lost 6 bases. The CDR3 nucleotides read TGTGCCAGCAGCCAGACGGGAGGGGTTGGCGAGCAGTACTTC. As protein: CASSQTGGVGEQYF.

The chain combines TRBV28 with TRBJ2-2; D gene ambiguous. Germline CDR1 MDHEN, CDR2 SYDVKM. The CDR3 extends over 13 amino acids. Trimming cost V 4 bases and J 7 bases, with 10 bases left between them. The DNA for the CDR3 is TGTGCCAGCAGTTCACCGAGACTCGGGGAGCTGTTTTTT. Translated, it gives CASSSPRLGELFF.

The J gene is TRBJ1-1, the V gene TRBV11-2; 7 positions agree with TRBD1. This CDR3 spans 16 amino acids. Trimming took 1 base from V and 5 from J; bases not matched to a gene: 10. Germline V CDR1 and CDR2: SGHAT, FQNNGV. The chain's CDR3 is CASSLGRGGPRTEAFF. The CDR3 region has the DNA TGTGCCAGCAGCTTAGGGAGAGGGGGCCCCCGGACTGAAGCTTTCTTT.

The chain uses TRBV24-1 and TRBJ2-7; 9 bases fit TRBD2. The germline V gene encodes CDR1 KGHDR and CDR2 SFDVKD. V gave up 3 bases and J gave up 5 bases; unmatched junction bases: 4. This CDR3 region has 14 residues. The CDR3 spells CATSDPAGGDEQYF. The CDR3 coding sequence is TGTGCCACCAGTGATCCAGCGGGAGGTGACGAGCAGTACTTC.

CDR3 loop: CASSPVQGESGQPQHF. DNA for the CDR3: TGTGCCAGCTCACCGGTGCAGGGGGAGTCCGGGCAGCCCCAGCATTTT. The genes are TRBV18 and TRBJ1-5, with 7 positions matching TRBD1. There are 16 residues in the CDR3. The V gene's germline CDR1 is KGHSH and CDR2 LQKENI. Unmatched junction bases numbered 12, after V lost 3 bases and J lost 7 bases.

This clone was seen once. J is TRBJ2-7 and V is TRBV2, with 8 positions matching TRBD2. V shed 4 bases and J 7 bases; nucleotides not matched to a gene: 15. The length of the CDR3 is 16 residues. From germline, CDR1 is SNHLY and CDR2 FYNNEI. The CDR3 loop is CASSVRVAGPSREQYF. In nucleotides, the CDR3 is TGTGCCAGCAGTGTGAGGGTAGCGGGACCAAGCAGGGAGCAGTACTTC.